The clone carrying this T cell receptor (beta chain) has a handful of counts. Its specificity is not known. These data originate in a study of regulatory T cells in long-lasting Graves disease. Study conclusions and caveats: Persistent Graves' patients possessed reduced TCR diversity relative to recently diagnosed ones.

Described time point: persistent/refractory GD, antithyroid drugs over 5 years with positive TRAb. RNA isolated from PBMCs was used to make the TCR library. This CDR3 is 15 amino acids long. CDR1 is DFQATT, CDR2 SNEGSKA, per germline (reference sequence). The ends were cut back, 5 bases at V and 6 bases at J, with 23 bases in the middle. Researchers made TCR beta libraries by using iRepertoire HTBI primers and running Arm-PCR on CDR3 regions. TCRdb recomputed calls from the multiplex PCR reads with MiXCR, one row per CDR3 protein. The sample has about 460,000 distinct CDR3 sequences; around a fifth are singletons.

This sequence was found in a female donor with Graves disease. The specimen comprised peripheral blood mononuclear cells (PBMCs), sampled when the disease was refractory, from a patient treated with antithyroid drugs. V is TRBV20-1 and J is TRBJ2-7; tentative D call: TRBD1 (6 bases). The CDR3 region is CSAAEYGRGGPEQYF. Written as DNA, the CDR3 is TGCAGTGCTGCCGAGTACGGCCGAGGGGGACCCGAGCAGTACTTC.